A single sample is the source of the 15 T cell receptor beta chains below, sequenced in a study of blood T cell repertoires in COVID-19. Sequencing used immunoSEQ multiplex PCR; TCRdb keeps in-frame clones, though not all of them. The repertoire holds 100,000 to 150,000 clones, approximately 74% seen once, with approximately 5.7% in the top ten. The sequenced sample was peripheral blood. The receptors shown here come from a man between 60 and 75 years old with acute or convalescent COVID-19.

This clone has a single count. The rearrangement uses TRBV5-1 and TRBJ1-6, with D maybe TRBD1 (6 bases). CDR3 size: 15 residues. V was pared by 4 bases and J by 7 bases, with 15 bases between. The germline CDR1 and CDR2 sequences are SGHRS and YFSETQ. The CDR3 spells CASSPNRVTNSPLHF. Written as DNA, the CDR3 is TGCGCCAGCAGCCCTAACAGGGTTACGAATTCACCCCTCCACTTT.

This clone was detected only a few times. The V call is TRBV30, the J call TRBJ1-5; possible D gene TRBD1, 6 bases. The ends were cut back, 0 bases at V and 7 bases at J, with 10 bases in the middle. This CDR3 spans 13 amino acids. Germline CDR1 reads GTSNPN; CDR2 reads SVGIG (reference sequence). CDR3 in amino acids: CAWSVGGGQPQHF. CDR3 in DNA: TGTGCCTGGAGTGTAGGGGGAGGGCAGCCCCAGCATTTT.

This clone has just a few counts. The CDR3 spells CASSIQTSGATDTQYF. In DNA form, the CDR3 reads TGTGCCAGTAGTATACAGACTAGCGGGGCCACAGATACGCAGTATTTT. The J gene is TRBJ2-3, the V gene TRBV19, with TRBD2 identical over 11 bases. Germline trimming cut 2 bases from V and 2 bases from J; bases unmatched to any gene: 3. Germline V CDR1 and CDR2: LNHDA, SQIVND (reference sequence). The CDR3 has 16 residues.

CDR3 coding DNA: TGTGCCAGCAGCCAAGAAGGCCAAGCAGTCGGGTCGATAACGAGGGGCTACACCTTC. Its translation: CASSQEGQAVGSITRGYTF. The chain recombines TRBV4-2 with TRBJ1-2; D is undetermined. Per germline, CDR1 LGHNA and CDR2 YNFKEQ. The length of the CDR3 is 19 residues. V lost 0 bases and J lost 8, with 28 bases in between.

J is TRBJ1-2 and V is TRBV2; no definite D call. The CDR3 is made up of 14 amino acids. Germline values: CDR1 SNHLY, CDR2 FYNNEI. V lost 5 bases to trimming and J lost 4 bases, with 14 bases between them. The CDR3 DNA reads as TGTGCCAGCAGTTATACCGGGTCGATCTATGGCTACACCTTC. It is translated as CASSYTGSIYGYTF.

This clone was detected only once. V gene TRBV7-9 combines with J gene TRBJ1-2; 8 nucleotides align to TRBD1. The trim removed 3 bases at V and 8 bases at J, leaving 8 bases unmatched. The CDR3 length is 14 residues. CDR1 is SEHNR, CDR2 FQNEAQ, per germline (reference sequence). CDR3: CASSLDRVEGGYTF. The CDR3 DNA is TGTGCCAGCAGCTTGGACAGGGTGGAGGGAGGCTACACCTTC.

The rearrangement links TRBV11-1 to TRBJ2-3; 10 nucleotides line up with TRBD2. Trimming cost V 5 bases and J 2 bases; bases outside gene matches: 4. This CDR3 spans 15 amino acids. Germline values: CDR1 SGHAT, CDR2 FQDESV (reference sequence). CDR3 sequence: CASSALAGFTDTQYF. Written as DNA, the CDR3 is TGTGCCAGCAGCGCACTAGCGGGATTCACAGATACGCAGTATTTT.

V is TRBV29-1 and J is TRBJ1-2, with TRBD1 identical over 8 bases. Germline V gives CDR1 SQVTM, CDR2 ANQGSEA. The length of the CDR3 is 12 residues. V dropped 6 bases and J dropped 6; count of bases not matched to a gene: 6. Written as DNA, the CDR3 is TGCAGCGTGGACAGGGAAATGAATGGCTACACCTTC. Its protein product is CSVDREMNGYTF. The whole variable domain, remainder taken from reference TRBV29-1 and TRBJ1-2, is SAVISQKPSRDICQRGTSLTIQCQVDSQVTMMFWYRQQPGQSLTLIATANQGSEATYESGFVIDKFPISRPNLTFSTLTVSNMSPEDSSIYLCSVDREMNGYTFGSGTRLTVV.

V and J are TRBV7-2 and TRBJ2-7, with 10 positions matching TRBD2. This CDR3 is 15 amino acids long. After removal of 2 bases from V and 3 bases from J, the junction contained 4 bases not matched to a gene. Germline V gene sequence: CDR1 SGHTA, CDR2 FQGNSA. The CDR3 coding sequence is TGTGCCAGCAGCTTAATGCGGACTAGCGGCTACGAGCAGTACTTC. This sequence encodes CASSLMRTSGYEQYF.

The genes are TRBV2 and TRBJ1-1; a weak D match, TRBD1 (5 bases). Trimming shortened V by 8 bases and J by 1 base, and 11 bases separated the two germline ends. The CDR3 extends over 13 amino acids. Per germline, CDR1 SNHLY and CDR2 FYNNEI. This CDR3 is CASGTDRNTEAFF. In DNA form, the CDR3 reads TGTGCCAGCGGAACCGACAGGAACACTGAAGCTTTCTTT.

The CDR3 protein is CASTPQARTEAFF. The CDR3 DNA follows: TGTGCCAGCACCCCCCAGGCTCGAACTGAAGCTTTCTTT. The V gene is TRBV2, the J gene TRBJ1-1; D gene unclear. The CDR3 extends over 13 amino acids. Trimming cost V 7 bases and J 5 bases, with 14 bases left between them. The germline CDR1 and CDR2 sequences are SNHLY and FYNNEI.

This chain uses TRBV6-6 with TRBJ2-1, with a possible D match to TRBD2 (5 bases). V dropped 4 bases and J dropped 7 bases, with 8 bases sitting between them. CDR3 length: 12 residues. Germline values: CDR1 MNHNY, CDR2 SVGAGI (reference sequence). The CDR3 nucleotides read TGTGCCAGCAGTTTAACTAGGAATGAGCAGTTCTTC. It is translated as CASSLTRNEQFF.

The chain recombines TRBV19 with TRBJ1-1; TRBD1 agrees at 7 bases. The CDR3 extends over 15 amino acids. Trimming at V came to 7 bases and at J to 2 bases, leaving 10 bases not matched to a gene. In germline, CDR1 is LNHDA, CDR2 SQIVND (reference sequence). In DNA, the CDR3 is TGTGCCAGTATTACTCCTTCAGGGGGTAACACTGAAGCTTTCTTT. Residues: CASITPSGGNTEAFF. The full variable domain, its missing parts supplied by reference TRBV19 and TRBJ1-1, is DGGITQSPKYLFRKEGQNVTLSCEQNLNHDAMYWYRQDPGQGLRLIYYSQIVNDFQKGDIAEGYSVSREKKESFPLTVTSAQKNPTAFYLCASITPSGGNTEAFFGQGTRLTVV.

This clone is large (0.1 to 1%) within its sample. The chain is built from TRBV19 and TRBJ1-4, with D hard to call. The CDR3 spans 12 residues. Germline CDR1 is LNHDA and CDR2 is SQIVND (reference sequence). Between the trimmed V and J ends, which lost 4 bases and 7 bases, there was a span of 7 bases. The CDR3 DNA sequence: TGTGCCAGTAGTACTGAGGCTGAAAAACTGTTTTTT. Its translation: CASSTEAEKLFF.

As for this clone: At the DNA level, this CDR3 is encoded by other sequences in the same sample as well. The chain has TRBV5-5 and TRBJ2-2, with 8 bases that match TRBD1. Losses at the gene ends were 1 base for V and 6 bases for J; bases not matched to a gene: 8. The V gene's germline CDR1 is SGHKS and CDR2 YYEKEE (reference sequence). The CDR3 contains 16 residues. CDR3 DNA sequence: TGTGCCAGCAGCTTGTTGGTACAGGGGGGTGCCGGGGAGCTGTTTTTT. Amino acid sequence: CASSLLVQGGAGELFF.